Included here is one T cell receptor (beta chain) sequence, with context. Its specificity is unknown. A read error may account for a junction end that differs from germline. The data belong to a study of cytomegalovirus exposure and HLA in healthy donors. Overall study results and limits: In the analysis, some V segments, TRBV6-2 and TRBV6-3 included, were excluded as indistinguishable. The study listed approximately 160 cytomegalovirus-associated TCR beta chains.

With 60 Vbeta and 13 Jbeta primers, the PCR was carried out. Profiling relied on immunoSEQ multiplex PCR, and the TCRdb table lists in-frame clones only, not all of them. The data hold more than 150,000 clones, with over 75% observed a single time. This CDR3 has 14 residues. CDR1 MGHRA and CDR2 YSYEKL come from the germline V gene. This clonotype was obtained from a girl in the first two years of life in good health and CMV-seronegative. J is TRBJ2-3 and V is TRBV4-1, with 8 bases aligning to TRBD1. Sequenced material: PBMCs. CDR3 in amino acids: CASSQTPTGDLINF. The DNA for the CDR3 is TGCGCCAGCAGCCAAACCCCGACAGGGGATTTGATAAATTTT.